The 29 T cell receptor beta chains reported below all come from one sample, sequenced in a study of PD-L1 blockade in urothelial cancer. The protocol was immunoSEQ multiplex PCR, while the TCRdb copy is restricted to in-frame clones and leaves out a portion. The data hold about 24,000 clones, with approximately 90% observed a single time. The sample was PBMCs, taken around atezolizumab (anti-PD-L1) treatment. The source is a man in his fifties with urothelial cancer.

This clone was counted a few times. The rearrangement links TRBV5-8 to TRBJ2-5, with D hard to call. V gave up 0 bases and J gave up 4 bases, with 16 bases separating them. CDR3 length equals 16 residues. The germline V gene encodes CDR1 SGHTS and CDR2 YDEGEE. The CDR3 sequence is CASSLVISTYRETQYF. DNA for the CDR3: TGTGCCAGCAGCTTGGTTATTAGCACCTATCGAGAGACCCAGTACTTC. Filled out from reference TRBV5-8 and TRBJ2-5, the complete variable domain reads EAGVTQSPTHLIKTRGQQATLRCSPISGHTSVYWYQQALGLGLQFLLWYDEGEERNRGNFPPRFSGRQFPNYSSELNVNALELEDSALYLCASSLVISTYRETQYFGPGTRLLVL.

This clone was seen once. This chain links TRBV4-3 with TRBJ2-1; unclear D gene. The CDR3 runs 12 residues. With 1 base removed from V and 12 bases from J, the gap between germline ends came to 10 bases. The germline CDR1 and CDR2 sequences are LGHNA and YSLEER. The CDR3 DNA reads TGCGCCAGCAGCCAAGGTGATGGTAGGCAGTTCTTC. Its protein is CASSQGDGRQFF.

The chain couples TRBV7-9 to TRBJ2-7; 15 positions agree with TRBD2. The CDR3 loop spans 16 amino acids. The V gene's germline CDR1 is SEHNR and CDR2 FQNEAQ (reference sequence). The trim removed 4 bases at V and 4 bases at J, leaving 5 bases unmatched. CDR3 in DNA: TGTGCCAGCAGCTCAGGGACTAGCGGGAGGTCTTACGAGCAGTACTTC. Encoded protein: CASSSGTSGRSYEQYF. Full variable domain (missing parts from reference TRBV7-9 and TRBJ2-7): DTGVSQNPRHKITKRGQNVTFRCDPISEHNRLYWYRQTLGQGPEFLTYFQNEAQLEKSRLLSDRFSAERPKGSFSTLEIQRTEQGDSAMYLCASSSGTSGRSYEQYFGPGTRLTVT.

This clone was detected only a few times. The chain couples TRBV9 to TRBJ2-1; D not certain. The CDR3 has 12 amino acids. The V gene lost 0 bases and the J gene lost 7 bases, with 5 bases spanning the gap. Germline CDR1 SGDLS, CDR2 YYNGEE. The chain's CDR3 is CASSVAVNEQFF. CDR3 sequence (DNA): TGTGCCAGCAGCGTAGCGGTGAATGAGCAGTTCTTC. The full variable domain, in which reference TRBV9 and TRBJ2-1 provide the parts outside the CDR3, is DSGVTQTPKHLITATGQRVTLRCSPRSGDLSVYWYQQSLDQGLQFLIQYYNGEERAKGNILERFSAQQFPDLHSELNLSSLELGDSALYFCASSVAVNEQFFGPGTRLTVL.

This clone was seen only a few times. The rearrangement joins TRBV6-1 to TRBJ2-7, with 10 bases fitting TRBD1. Germline trimming cut 4 bases from V and 4 bases from J; bases unmatched to any gene: 4. The V gene's germline CDR1 is MNHNS and CDR2 SASEGT. The CDR3 contains 14 residues. The CDR3 here is CASSVGQGKYEQYF. The CDR3 region has the DNA TGTGCCAGCAGTGTGGGACAGGGGAAGTACGAGCAGTACTTC.

This chain joins TRBV11-2 and TRBJ2-5; possibly TRBD1 for D (6 bases). Per germline, CDR1 SGHAT and CDR2 FQNNGV. The CDR3 sequence is 15 residues long. V lost 3 bases and J lost 1, with 12 bases in between. This chain's CDR3 is CASSFGRGVQETQYF. The CDR3 region has the DNA TGTGCCAGCAGCTTCGGCAGGGGCGTCCAAGAGACCCAGTACTTC.

The CDR3 DNA reads TGTGCCAGCAGCTCGCCGGGACTGTCCGAGTTCTTC. It is translated as CASSSPGLSEFF. V usage is TRBV5-6 and J usage is TRBJ2-1; weak D call: TRBD2 (6 bases). The germline V gene encodes CDR1 SGHDT and CDR2 YYEEEE. This CDR3 has 12 amino acids. V lost 3 bases and J 14 bases, leaving 15 bases between the germline ends.

The rearrangement joins TRBV27 to TRBJ2-7, with D unresolved. This CDR3 has 13 residues. Germline CDR1 and CDR2: MNHEY and SMNVEV (reference sequence). The germline V and J ends were trimmed by 2 bases and 1 base, with 6 bases remaining between them. This CDR3 reads CASSLQVSYEQYF. DNA for the CDR3: TGTGCCAGCAGTTTACAGGTGTCCTACGAGCAGTACTTC.

The chain combines TRBV6-1 with TRBJ1-6; 9 bases are shared with TRBD1. CDR1 MNHNS and CDR2 SASEGT come from the germline V gene. This CDR3 spans 14 amino acids. Unmatched junction bases numbered 7, after V lost 7 bases and J lost 9 bases. CDR3 protein: CASTWDRESSPLHF. In nucleotides, the CDR3 is TGTGCCAGCACCTGGGACAGGGAAAGTTCACCCCTCCACTTT.

This clone was recorded once. The chain couples TRBV29-1 to TRBJ2-2; D is ambiguous. This CDR3 spans 14 amino acids. Trimming pared 4 bases from V and 0 bases from J, leaving 9 bases between. Germline lookup yields CDR1 SQVTM and CDR2 ANQGSEA. The CDR3 reads CSVGTDPNTGELFF. The CDR3 DNA reads TGCAGCGTTGGCACAGATCCGAACACCGGGGAGCTGTTTTTT.

This clone was detected only once. The chain has TRBV7-9 and TRBJ1-4; D possibly corresponds to TRBD1 (5 bases). The CDR3 is 15 residues long. CDR1 and CDR2 (germline): SEHNR, FQNEAQ (reference sequence). V lost 5 bases to trimming and J lost 8 bases, with 18 bases between them. CDR3 sequence: CASSPGEGPREKLFF. DNA of the CDR3: TGTGCCAGCAGCCCGGGGGAGGGGCCAAGGGAAAAACTGTTTTTT.

This clone was observed a single time. The rearrangement links TRBV2 to TRBJ2-2, with TRBD2 matching over 7 bases. Germline values: CDR1 SNHLY, CDR2 FYNNEI. The CDR3 has 15 amino acids. The V and J ends lost 6 bases and 5 bases, in that order; junction bases with no gene match: 9. CDR3 nucleotide sequence: TGTGCCAGCAGGCCCCGACTAGCTGGGACCGGGGAGCTGTTTTTT. Amino acid sequence: CASRPRLAGTGELFF.

The chain has TRBV6-4 and TRBJ1-4; 9 nucleotides line up with TRBD1. There are 16 residues in the CDR3. CDR1 is MRHNA, CDR2 SNTAGT, per germline. V gave up 2 bases and J gave up 8 bases; unmatched junction bases: 9. The CDR3 bases are TGTGCCAGCAGTGACATGGGACAGGGAAGGGAAGAAAAACTGTTTTTT. Protein product: CASSDMGQGREEKLFF.

The genes are TRBV6-1 and TRBJ1-5, with a weak D call TRBD1 (5 bases). V lost 1 base and J lost 7, with 11 bases in between. The germline gives CDR1 MNHNS, CDR2 SASEGT. The CDR3 spans 14 residues. CDR3 residues: CASSEGREFQPQHF. Written as DNA, the CDR3 is TGTGCCAGCAGTGAAGGCAGGGAATTCCAGCCCCAGCATTTT.

The chain has TRBV7-9 and TRBJ1-2; TRBD1 might be the D (6 bases). V lost 5 bases, J lost 0 bases, and 22 bases lay in between. The CDR3 consists of 18 residues. Looked up from germline, CDR1 is SEHNR and CDR2 is FQNEAQ (reference sequence). DNA for the CDR3: TGTGCCAGCAGCCTTCCAGCGGAACCGGGACACCCTAACTATGGCTACACCTTC. Protein: CASSLPAEPGHPNYGYTF.

This clone was counted only a few times. The J gene is TRBJ2-2, the V gene TRBV19, with 8 bases aligning to TRBD1. Germline CDR1 is LNHDA and CDR2 is SQIVND (reference sequence). The CDR3 totals 14 residues. The junction had 6 bases not matched to a gene; V was cut back by 10 bases and J by 2 bases. The CDR3 DNA is TGTGCCACTCTTGACAGGGGCAACACCGGGGAGCTGTTTTTT. It translates to CATLDRGNTGELFF.

The V call is TRBV19, the J call TRBJ2-7; 8 bases agree with TRBD1. The CDR3 covers 14 residues. The germline V gene has CDR1 LNHDA and CDR2 SQIVND (reference sequence). J lost 6 bases, V lost 1 base, and 5 bases had no gene match. The CDR3 spells CASSIVQGASEQYF. The CDR3 region has the DNA TGTGCCAGTAGTATAGTTCAGGGGGCGAGCGAGCAGTACTTC.

This clone was seen a handful of times. The J gene is TRBJ2-7, the V gene TRBV25-1; 8 nucleotides agree with TRBD2. The CDR3 covers 13 residues. With 4 bases clipped from V and 1 base from J, the junction kept 0 bases outside the gene matches. Germline loops: CDR1 MGHDK, CDR2 SYGVNS. Written as DNA, the CDR3 is TGTGCCAGCAGTGCTAGCGGGTCCTACGAGCAGTACTTC. Protein product: CASSASGSYEQYF.

This sequence joins TRBV15 and TRBJ2-5; maybe TRBD1 (5 bases). Trimming took 1 base from V and 2 from J, leaving 14 bases between them. The CDR3 covers 16 residues. Germline CDR1 is LNHNV and CDR2 is YYDKDF (reference sequence). DNA for the CDR3: TGTGCCACCAGCAGAGTCCAGGGCGTTGGGCAAGAGACCCAGTACTTC. Residues: CATSRVQGVGQETQYF.

The chain combines TRBV11-2 with TRBJ2-1; 8 positions agree with TRBD2. Germline lookup yields CDR1 SGHAT and CDR2 FQNNGV. CDR3 length: 15 amino acids. The V segment lost 5 bases and the J segment 8 bases; nucleotides outside the gene matches: 11. CDR3 nucleotides: TGTGCCAGCAGCCCACCCTCGGGGGGGCCTCATGAGCAGTTCTTC. This sequence encodes CASSPPSGGPHEQFF.

The V call is TRBV7-9, the J call TRBJ1-1; 7 nucleotides agree with TRBD1. Germline values: CDR1 SEHNR, CDR2 FQNEAQ (reference sequence). V trimming: 3 bases; J trimming: 6 bases; junction bases outside the gene matches: 4. The CDR3 is made up of 13 amino acids. CDR3 region: CASSFDRAPEAFF. The CDR3 nucleotides are TGTGCCAGCAGCTTTGACAGGGCCCCTGAAGCTTTCTTT.

This chain uses TRBV7-2 with TRBJ2-1; 13 bases are shared with TRBD2. Germline values: CDR1 SGHTA, CDR2 FQGNSA. There are 15 residues in the CDR3. Trimming removed 5 bases from V and 8 bases from J; junction bases left unmatched: 6. CDR3 DNA: TGTGCCAGCAGCACCCGGACTAGCGGGAGCGATGAGCAGTTCTTC. Its protein product is CASSTRTSGSDEQFF.

The chain is built from TRBV7-8 and TRBJ1-2; D call uncertain. This CDR3 has 14 residues. Per germline, CDR1 SGHVS and CDR2 FQNEAQ. V dropped 5 bases and J dropped 4 bases, with 14 bases sitting between them. The CDR3 spells CASSPTEKLYGYTF. The CDR3, as DNA: TGTGCCAGCAGCCCGACGGAGAAACTCTATGGCTACACCTTC.

This sequence joins TRBV6-6 and TRBJ1-5; D gene unclear. This CDR3 has 14 amino acids. CDR1 is MNHNY, CDR2 SVGAGI, per germline (reference sequence). V was trimmed by 6 bases and J by 0 bases, leaving 9 bases between them. The CDR3: CASSPNSSNQPQHF. CDR3 sequence (DNA): TGTGCCAGCAGCCCGAATAGTAGCAATCAGCCCCAGCATTTT.

This clone showed up just once. DNA for the CDR3: TGCGCCAGCAGGGGCGCGGGGTCGAAGTACGAGCAGTACTTC. Its protein is CASRGAGSKYEQYF. This chain uses TRBV5-1 with TRBJ2-7; maybe TRBD2 (6 bases). Germline values: CDR1 SGHRS, CDR2 YFSETQ. This CDR3 region has 14 residues. V was shortened by 5 bases and J by 4 bases, with 16 bases between the two germline ends.

This chain joins TRBV19 and TRBJ2-3; TRBD2 aligns across 9 bases. The CDR3 covers 17 residues. V dropped 5 bases and J dropped 4; count of bases not matched to a gene: 13. In germline, CDR1 is LNHDA, CDR2 SQIVND (reference sequence). CDR3 in amino acids: CASSFTPGLAWSDTQYF. The CDR3 region has the DNA TGTGCCAGTAGTTTTACGCCGGGACTAGCTTGGTCAGATACGCAGTATTTT.

This rearrangement joins TRBV14 to TRBJ2-3, with 8 bases that match TRBD2. The CDR3 contains 16 residues. V shed 1 base and J 8 bases; nucleotides not matched to a gene: 11. Looked up from germline, CDR1 is SGHDN and CDR2 is FVKESK. CDR3 residues: CASSQGWRGASSTQYF. DNA for the CDR3: TGTGCCAGCAGCCAAGGATGGCGGGGGGCCTCCTCTACGCAGTATTTT. The full variable domain, completed using reference TRBV14 and TRBJ2-3, is EAGVTQFPSHSVIEKGQTVTLRCDPISGHDNLYWYRRVMGKEIKFLLHFVKESKQDESGMPNNRFLAERTGGTYSTLKVQPAELEDSGVYFCASSQGWRGASSTQYFGPGTRLTVL.

The chain carries TRBV19 and TRBJ2-3; 7 bases fit TRBD2. Germline-derived CDR1 and CDR2 are LNHDA and SQIVND (reference sequence). J lost 0 bases, V lost 3 bases, and 6 bases had no gene match. CDR3 size: 16 residues. The CDR3 sequence is CASSIAGAVSTDTQYF. DNA for the CDR3: TGTGCCAGTAGTATTGCGGGAGCGGTAAGCACAGATACGCAGTATTTT.

This chain links TRBV5-1 with TRBJ2-6, with D possibly being TRBD1 (5 bases). Trimming shortened V by 2 bases and J by 2 bases, and 17 bases separated the two germline ends. The CDR3 runs to 18 residues. Per germline, CDR1 SGHRS and CDR2 YFSETQ. Here the CDR3 reads CASSFWSGQGTGANVLTF. The CDR3 DNA reads as TGCGCCAGCAGCTTTTGGTCTGGGCAGGGAACTGGGGCCAACGTCCTGACTTTC.